The clone carrying this TCR beta chain was seen repeatedly, ten times or more. TCR beta CDR3 regions were amplified from RNA. Primed by the HTBI set, a first-round RT-PCR was run on the TCR CDR3. One entry per CDR3 protein, called by TCRdb with MiXCR from the multiplex PCR reads. The sample contains hundreds of thousands of distinct CDR3 sequences, over 12% of which appear only once. The entry originates in a study of T cells in Graves' hyperthyroidism and ophthalmopathy. Trimming pared 7 bases from V and 9 bases from J, leaving 11 bases between. CDR3 size: 11 residues. The chain joins TRBV12-3 or TRBV12-4 to TRBJ2-3; the D is unclear. The sequence derives from a man younger than 35 with Graves' ophthalmopathy. The sample taken for sequencing was blood. CDR3 coding DNA: TGTGCCAGCACCTTGAGCTCGACGCAGTATTTT. Its translation: CASTLSSTQYF.